This T cell receptor beta chain was captured by sequencing in a study of Graves' ophthalmopathy and Graves' hyperthyroidism. Germline CDR1 and CDR2: ENHRY and SYGVKD. Trimming cost V 10 bases and J 5 bases, with 20 bases left between them. This CDR3 is built from 14 residues. CDR3 regions of TCR beta were amplified from RNA transcripts. HTBI primers were used in a first-round RT-PCR, which preceded a second-round multiplex PCR. TCRdb reprocessed the multiplex PCR reads via MiXCR and lists one record per CDR3 protein. The sample carries 1 million to 1.3 million distinct CDR3 sequences, roughly 35% recorded once. This clonotype was recorded at least ten times.

Sample: peripheral blood or thyroid tissue (not recorded which). The V gene is TRBV10-3, the J gene TRBJ2-5; the D gene is possibly TRBD2 (6 bases). This TCR came from an adult man with Graves' hyperthyroidism. CDR3 bases: TGTGCCAGTCACGGGGCGGGGCCGATGGAGACCCAGTACTTC. It yields the protein CASHGAGPMETQYF.